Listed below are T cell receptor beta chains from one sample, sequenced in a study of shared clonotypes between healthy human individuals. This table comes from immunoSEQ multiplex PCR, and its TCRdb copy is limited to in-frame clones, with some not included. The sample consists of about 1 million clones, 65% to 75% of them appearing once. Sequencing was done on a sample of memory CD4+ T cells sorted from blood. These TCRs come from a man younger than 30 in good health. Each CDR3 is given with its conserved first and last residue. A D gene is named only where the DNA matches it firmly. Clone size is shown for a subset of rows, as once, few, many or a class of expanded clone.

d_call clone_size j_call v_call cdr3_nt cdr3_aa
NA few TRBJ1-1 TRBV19 TGTGCCAGTAGTCCCCGGACAGTTATGAACACTGAAGCTTTCTTT CASSPRTVMNTEAFF
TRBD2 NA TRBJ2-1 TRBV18 TGTGCCAGCTCACCACGAGCTAGCGGGAGGCGGAATGAGCAGTTCTTC CASSPRASGRRNEQFF
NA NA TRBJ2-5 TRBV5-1 TGCGCCAGCAGACTCGAAGAGACCCAGTACTTC CASRLEETQYF
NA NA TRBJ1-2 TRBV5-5 TGTGCCAGCAGCTTGGATCAGGGGACGGGTGGCTACACCTTC CASSLDQGTGGYTF
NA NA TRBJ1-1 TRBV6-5 TGTGCCAGCAGTTCCCTTTGGGGAAACACTGAAGCTTTCTTT CASSSLWGNTEAFF
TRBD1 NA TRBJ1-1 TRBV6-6 TGTGCCAGCAGACTATCAGGACAGGGGACCGAAGCTTTCTTT CASRLSGQGTEAFF
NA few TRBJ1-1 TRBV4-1 TGCGCCAGCAGCCAAGATAGAGGCAGGGCCGCTGAAGCTTTCTTT CASSQDRGRAAEAFF
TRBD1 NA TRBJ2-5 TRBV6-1 TGTGCCAGCAGTCCGGAGAGGACAGGGAGGGAGACCCAGTACTTC CASSPERTGRETQYF
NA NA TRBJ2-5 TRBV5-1 TGCGCCAGCACCGTGGGGGCAGGCCAAGAGACCCAGTACTTC CASTVGAGQETQYF
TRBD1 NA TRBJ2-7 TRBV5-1 TGCGCCAGCACCCCATCAGGGACAGGAATTGAGAAGCAGTACTTC CASTPSGTGIEKQYF
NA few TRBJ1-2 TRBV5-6 TGTGCCAGCAGCGCGGACCAGAACTATGGCTACACCTTC CASSADQNYGYTF
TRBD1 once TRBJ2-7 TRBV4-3 TGCGCCAGCAGCCAAGGCTTTCAGGGGGACTACGAGCAGTACTTC CASSQGFQGDYEQYF
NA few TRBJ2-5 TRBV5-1 TGCGCCAGCAGCTTGGCTGGGGGCACCGTCCAAGAGACCCAGTACTTC CASSLAGGTVQETQYF
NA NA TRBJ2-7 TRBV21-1 TGTGCCAGCAGCAACGCTACAAGGACTAGGACTCAGTGCTACGAGCAGTACTTC CASSNATRTRTQCYEQYF
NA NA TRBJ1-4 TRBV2 TGTGCCAGCAGTCGTAAGCCTAATGAAAAACTGTTTTTT CASSRKPNEKLFF
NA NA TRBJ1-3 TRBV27 TGTGCCAGCAGTTTAAGACCGGGAAACACCATATATTTT CASSLRPGNTIYF
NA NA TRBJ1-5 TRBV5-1 TGCGCCAGCAGCCCTGGGGTTGGAGGCACCAATCAGCCCCAGCATTTT CASSPGVGGTNQPQHF
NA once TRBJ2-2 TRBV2 TGTGCCAGCAGGTTTCAGGACACCGGGGAGCTGTTTTTT CASRFQDTGELFF
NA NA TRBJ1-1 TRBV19 TGTGCCAGTAGTGAGGGCGAGAACACTGAAGCTTTCTTT CASSEGENTEAFF
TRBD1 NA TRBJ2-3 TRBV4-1 TGCGCCAGCAGCCTCCAGGGGGTAGATACGCAGTATTTT CASSLQGVDTQYF
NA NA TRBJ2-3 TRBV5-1 TGCGCCAGCAGCCAATCGAATAAGGACACAGATACGCAGTATTTT CASSQSNKDTDTQYF
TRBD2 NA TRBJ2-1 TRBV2 TGTGCCAGCAGCATTGCTAGCGGGGGGGCAAACAATGAGCAGTTCTTC CASSIASGGANNEQFF
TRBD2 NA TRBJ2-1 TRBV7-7 TGTGCTAGCAGCAGCGGACTAGCGGGATCCAATGAGCAGTTCTTC CASSSGLAGSNEQFF
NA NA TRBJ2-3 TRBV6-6 TGTGCCAGCACCTACGACACGGGACCCCCGCCCGATACGCAGTATTTT CASTYDTGPPPDTQYF
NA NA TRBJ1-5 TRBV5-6 TGTGCCAGCAGCTTGGCGGGACGGAGCAATCAGCCCCAGCATTTT CASSLAGRSNQPQHF
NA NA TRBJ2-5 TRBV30 TGTGCCTGGACAATGGCGAAGGGCCGCTCCGAGACCCAGTACTTC CAWTMAKGRSETQYF
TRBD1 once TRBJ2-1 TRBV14 TGTGCCAGCAGCCCGGGACAGGGTAACTACAATGAGCAGTTCTTC CASSPGQGNYNEQFF
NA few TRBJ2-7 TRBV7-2 TGTGCCAGCAGCTTAGTACCCCTGGACGGCCACGAGCAGTACTTC CASSLVPLDGHEQYF
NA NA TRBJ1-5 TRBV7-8 TGTGCCAGCAGCTCAGGAGGGGAAGGCAATCAGCCCCAGCATTTT CASSSGGEGNQPQHF
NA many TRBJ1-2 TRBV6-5 TGTGCCAGCAAGGAGACCTCTAACTATGGCTACACCTTC CASKETSNYGYTF
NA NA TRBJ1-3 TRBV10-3 TGTGCCATCAGTGAAGTAGAGTCTGGAAACACCATATATTTT CAISEVESGNTIYF
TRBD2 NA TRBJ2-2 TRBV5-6 TGTGCCAGCAGCCTACGACTAGCGGGGGGGCGCTATGGCACCGGGGAGCTGTTTTTT CASSLRLAGGRYGTGELFF
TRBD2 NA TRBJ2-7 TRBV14 TGTGCCAGCAGCCGCTTAGCGGGAGAGGGGTACGAGCAGTACTTC CASSRLAGEGYEQYF
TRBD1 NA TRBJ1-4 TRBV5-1 TGCGCCAGCAGCCTGACCGGGACAGCGGGCGGGGAAAAACTGTTTTTT CASSLTGTAGGEKLFF
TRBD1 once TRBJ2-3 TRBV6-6 TGTGCCAGCACCACAGGGGATACAGATACGCAGTATTTT CASTTGDTDTQYF
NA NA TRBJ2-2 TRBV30 TGTGCCTGGAGTCGGCCGGAGACCGGGGAGCTGTTTTTT CAWSRPETGELFF
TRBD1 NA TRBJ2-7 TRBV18 TGTGCCAGCTCACCACCTGGACAGGGACCCGAGCAGTACTTC CASSPPGQGPEQYF
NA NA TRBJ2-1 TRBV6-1 TGTGCCAGCACCAAGGCGGGACTTAACAATGAGCAGTTCTTC CASTKAGLNNEQFF
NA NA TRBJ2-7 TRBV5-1 TGCGCCAGCAGCTTGGATGCCTACGAGCAGTACTTC CASSLDAYEQYF
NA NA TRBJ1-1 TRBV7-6 TGTGCCAGCAGCTTAGCCCCGGGAACGAGTTCAAAAGCTTTCTTT CASSLAPGTSSKAFF
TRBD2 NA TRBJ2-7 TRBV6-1 TGTGCCAGCAGTGAAGCGGGAGGGAAGGGCGAGCAGTACTTC CASSEAGGKGEQYF
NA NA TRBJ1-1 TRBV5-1 TGCGCCAGCAGCTTGGTGAGCGGGCTGGGGAACACTGAAGCTTTCTTT CASSLVSGLGNTEAFF
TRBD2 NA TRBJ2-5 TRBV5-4 TGTGCCAGCAGCTCAGGACTAGCGGGAGTGGGAGAGACCCAGTACTTC CASSSGLAGVGETQYF
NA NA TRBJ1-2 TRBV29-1 TGCAGCGTTGTTACCGGCTATGGCTACACCTTC CSVVTGYGYTF
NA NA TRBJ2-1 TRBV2 TGTGCCAGCAGTGCCCAGGGTAGCGGTGAGCAGTTCTTC CASSAQGSGEQFF
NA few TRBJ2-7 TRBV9 TGTGCCAGCAGCGTAGAGGGGAAGTACGAGCAGTACTTC CASSVEGKYEQYF
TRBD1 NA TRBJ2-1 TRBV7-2 TGTGCCAGCAGCTTACGGACAGGGGGATTTTACAATGAGCAGTTCTTC CASSLRTGGFYNEQFF
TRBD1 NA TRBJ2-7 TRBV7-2 TGTGCCAGCAGCTCCGGGACAGGACGCTACGAGCAGTACTTC CASSSGTGRYEQYF
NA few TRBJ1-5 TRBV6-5 TGTGCCAGCAGTTCCCCTGGGGGACAGCCCCAGCATTTT CASSSPGGQPQHF